Listed below are T cell receptor beta chains from one sample, sequenced in a study of blood T cell repertoires in COVID-19. Assay: immunoSEQ multiplex PCR; the TCRdb copy retains only in-frame clones and omits some. This sample has approximately 150,000 clones, with around 89% found just once. The sample was peripheral blood. These receptors were collected from a woman in her sixties with active COVID-19. CDR3s include the opening cysteine and the closing phenylalanine or tryptophan. Each record gives: CDR3 length, V gene, D gene, clone size, J gene, CDR3 protein, CDR3 DNA. D genes are given only for firm matches. Clone sizes are given selectively: once, few, many, or a class where the clone is expanded.

16	TRBV28	NA	NA	TRBJ1-5	CASSFWGTGSNQPQHF	TGTGCCAGCAGTTTCTGGGGTACAGGGAGCAATCAGCCCCAGCATTTT
17	TRBV5-1	NA	NA	TRBJ2-1	CASSLVTRGSSYNEQFF	TGCGCCAGCAGCTTGGTGACGCGGGGCAGCTCCTACAATGAGCAGTTCTTC
15	TRBV27	NA	NA	TRBJ1-1	CASSLWGGQGTEAFF	TGTGCCAGCAGTTTATGGGGGGGGCAAGGCACTGAAGCTTTCTTT
15	TRBV6-5	NA	NA	TRBJ2-7	CASRAVAEGSYEQYF	TGTGCCAGCCGGGCCGTAGCGGAGGGGTCCTACGAGCAGTACTTC
16	TRBV11-1	NA	NA	TRBJ2-2	CASSFGVERITGELFF	TGTGCCAGCAGCTTCGGGGTGGAGCGCATCACCGGGGAGCTGTTTTTT
13	TRBV3-1/TRBV3-2	NA	NA	TRBJ1-3	CASSQYSGNTIYF	TGTGCCAGCAGCCAGTATTCTGGAAACACCATATATTTT
18	TRBV4-1	TRBD2	NA	TRBJ2-5	CASSHPPGLAGVGETQYF	TGCGCCAGCAGCCACCCCCCCGGACTAGCGGGAGTGGGGGAGACCCAGTACTTC
14	TRBV29-1	TRBD1	NA	TRBJ1-1	CSVVGDSENTEAFF	TGCAGCGTTGTGGGGGACAGCGAGAACACTGAAGCTTTCTTT
15	TRBV5-6	NA	NA	TRBJ2-2	CASSLAEEFTGELFF	TGTGCCAGCAGCTTGGCCGAGGAGTTCACCGGGGAGCTGTTTTTT
19	TRBV18	TRBD1	NA	TRBJ1-3	CASSHLSKWDRGTGNTIYF	TGTGCCAGCTCACACCTTTCGAAATGGGACAGGGGAACTGGAAACACCATATATTTT
17	TRBV19	NA	few	TRBJ1-4	CASRTNNHLTTNEKLFF	TGTGCCAGTAGGACAAACAACCACCTTACAACTAATGAAAAACTGTTTTTT
12	TRBV6-2/TRBV6-3	TRBD1	NA	TRBJ2-7	CASSWDRYEQYF	TGTGCCAGCAGTTGGGACAGGTACGAGCAGTACTTC
15	TRBV5-4	NA	once	TRBJ2-7	CASSLNPWAGNEQYF	TGTGCCAGCAGCCTCAACCCTTGGGCCGGGAACGAGCAGTACTTC
14	TRBV18	TRBD1	NA	TRBJ1-5	CASSRQGNNQPQHF	TGTGCCAGCTCACGACAGGGGAACAATCAGCCCCAGCATTTT
16	TRBV6-5	TRBD1	NA	TRBJ1-1	CASSYSGTAVNTEAFF	TGTGCCAGCAGTTACTCGGGGACAGCCGTCAACACTGAAGCTTTCTTT
16	TRBV6-1	NA	NA	TRBJ2-2	CASSEAGGAVTGELFF	TGTGCCAGCAGTGAAGCCGGGGGAGCGGTCACCGGGGAGCTGTTTTTT
16	TRBV23-1	NA	NA	TRBJ2-7	CASTRVEGHGAYEQYF	TGCGCCAGCACCCGGGTCGAAGGGCACGGGGCCTACGAGCAGTACTTC
13	TRBV11-2	NA	NA	TRBJ2-5	CASSLLLQETQYF	TGTGCCAGCAGCTTACTCCTCCAGGAGACCCAGTACTTC
12	TRBV4-1	NA	NA	TRBJ2-1	CASRLPGDEQFF	TGCGCCAGCAGGCTGCCAGGCGATGAGCAGTTCTTC
15	TRBV7-2	TRBD2	NA	TRBJ2-4	CASSSALAGGYIQYF	TGTGCCAGCAGCTCCGCCCTAGCGGGAGGGTACATTCAGTACTTC
16	TRBV18	TRBD2	once	TRBJ2-4	CASSRTPSGTKNIQYF	TGTGCCAGCTCCCGGACCCCTAGCGGGACAAAAAACATTCAGTACTTC
14	TRBV7-2	NA	once	TRBJ2-3	CASSLGLRSDTQYF	TGTGCCAGCAGCTTAGGTCTCCGGTCAGATACGCAGTATTTT
13	TRBV27	TRBD1	NA	TRBJ1-2	CASSFTGGFGYTF	TGTGCCAGCAGTTTTACAGGGGGCTTTGGCTACACCTTC
12	TRBV12-3/TRBV12-4	TRBD2	NA	TRBJ2-1	CASSLMGLALFF	TGTGCCAGCAGTTTAATGGGACTAGCGCTGTTCTTC
15	TRBV7-2	NA	NA	TRBJ1-2	CASSLVVEHSAGYTF	TGTGCCAGCAGCTTAGTAGTAGAACATAGCGCAGGCTACACCTTC
18	TRBV27	TRBD2	NA	TRBJ2-7	CASSLSAGLAGTMGEQYF	TGTGCCAGCAGTTTATCGGCGGGACTAGCGGGTACCATGGGCGAGCAGTACTTC
16	TRBV11-2	NA	NA	TRBJ2-7	CASSPLRGRGAYEQYF	TGTGCCAGCAGCCCGCTTAGGGGGCGGGGGGCCTACGAGCAGTACTTC
16	TRBV2	TRBD1	NA	TRBJ2-7	CASSERRTGLSYEQYF	TGTGCCAGCAGTGAACGTAGGACAGGGCTTTCCTACGAGCAGTACTTC
19	TRBV28	TRBD2	NA	TRBJ2-2	CASSLPSPHSGRDTGELFF	TGTGCCAGCAGTTTACCGTCACCTCACAGCGGGAGAGACACCGGGGAGCTGTTTTTT
16	TRBV3-1/TRBV3-2	NA	NA	TRBJ1-2	CASSQETHPSLRGYTF	TGTGCCAGCAGCCAAGAGACACACCCTTCCTTAAGGGGCTACACCTTC
14	TRBV5-1	TRBD1	once	TRBJ2-7	CASSARDRYYEQYF	TGCGCCAGCAGCGCCCGGGACAGATACTACGAGCAGTACTTC
14	TRBV4-2	NA	few	TRBJ2-7	CASSQDLGRYEQYF	TGTGCCAGCAGCCAAGATCTGGGGCGCTACGAGCAGTACTTC
12	TRBV10-3	TRBD2	NA	TRBJ2-1	CAISLLAGEQFF	TGTGCCATCTCTCTCCTAGCGGGTGAGCAGTTCTTC
15	TRBV14	NA	NA	TRBJ2-2	CASSQASGFIGELFF	TGTGCCAGCAGCCAAGCGAGCGGTTTTATCGGGGAGCTGTTTTTT
13	TRBV28	NA	NA	TRBJ1-6	CASNDFSNSPLHF	TGTGCCAGCAATGACTTTTCGAATTCACCCCTCCACTTT
17	TRBV15	TRBD2	once	TRBJ2-2	CATSRDPSGSDTGELFF	TGTGCCACCAGCAGAGACCCTAGCGGGAGCGACACCGGGGAGCTGTTTTTT
17	TRBV28	NA	once	TRBJ1-3	CASFPGVFSSSGNTIYF	TGTGCCAGCTTCCCAGGGGTCTTCTCTTCCTCTGGAAACACCATATATTTT
16	TRBV5-1	TRBD1	NA	TRBJ1-4	CASSLAGQRNNEKLFF	TGCGCCAGCAGCTTGGCGGGACAGCGTAATAATGAAAAACTGTTTTTT
13	TRBV30	TRBD2	NA	TRBJ2-5	CAWASGSFETQYF	TGTGCCTGGGCTAGCGGGAGTTTTGAGACCCAGTACTTC
14	TRBV11-1	TRBD2	NA	TRBJ2-7	CASSLVTSGYEQYF	TGTGCCAGCAGCTTGGTTACTAGCGGCTACGAGCAGTACTTC
13	TRBV7-2	NA	NA	TRBJ2-3	CASSLGRSDTQYF	TGTGCCAGCAGCTTAGGGAGGTCGGATACGCAGTATTTT
12	TRBV7-2	NA	NA	TRBJ1-2	CASSLARDGYTF	TGTGCCAGCAGCTTAGCCAGGGATGGCTACACCTTC
14	TRBV2	NA	NA	TRBJ2-3	CASSPGFHTDTQYF	TGTGCCAGCAGCCCGGGATTTCACACAGATACGCAGTATTTT
15	TRBV18	NA	NA	TRBJ1-3	CASSPSPSSGNTIYF	TGTGCCAGCTCACCGAGCCCGAGCTCTGGAAACACCATATATTTT
15	TRBV5-8	TRBD1	NA	TRBJ2-7	CASSLAGTGVYEQYF	TGTGCCAGCAGCTTGGCCGGGACAGGGGTGTACGAGCAGTACTTC
17	TRBV19	TRBD2	once	TRBJ2-2	CASKRGELTLNTGELFF	TGTGCCAGTAAGCGGGGGGAACTGACCCTGAACACCGGGGAGCTGTTTTTT
14	TRBV7-8	NA	many	TRBJ2-6	CASSLAWEPNVLTF	TGTGCCAGCAGCTTAGCTTGGGAGCCCAACGTCCTGACTTTC
15	TRBV7-9	TRBD1	NA	TRBJ1-4	CASSHGTGGREKLFF	TGTGCCAGCAGCCACGGGACAGGGGGGAGAGAAAAACTGTTTTTT
14	TRBV10-2	TRBD1	NA	TRBJ2-2	CASWTGASTGELFF	TGCGCCAGCTGGACAGGGGCTAGCACCGGGGAGCTGTTTTTT
15	TRBV7-2	TRBD1	NA	TRBJ1-1	CASSLVGTAQTEAFF	TGTGCCAGCAGCTTAGTGGGGACAGCGCAGACTGAAGCTTTCTTT
14	TRBV24-1	NA	NA	TRBJ1-2	CATSDNGLYYGYTF	TGTGCCACCAGTGATAACGGACTATACTATGGCTACACCTTC
13	TRBV30	TRBD2	NA	TRBJ2-3	CAWSSSGPSTKYF	TGTGCCTGGAGCTCTAGCGGGCCATCCACAAAGTATTTT
16	TRBV6-6	NA	NA	TRBJ1-1	CASSHPKGVTNTEAFF	TGTGCCAGCAGTCACCCTAAGGGGGTCACGAACACTGAAGCTTTCTTT